This T cell receptor beta chain was identified in a study of T-cell reconstitution after alpha-beta-depleted transplantation in children. During its preparation, the TCRbeta library received unique molecular identifiers. TCRdb reprocessed the PCR reads with MiXCR, giving one entry per CDR3 protein. Counted here are a few hundred thousand distinct CDR3 sequences, about 9.3% occurring once; the ten biggest clones make up 2% to 2.5%. The V segment lost 5 bases and the J segment 0 bases; nucleotides outside the gene matches: 6. The CDR3 loop spans 15 amino acids. CDR1 is SGDLS and CDR2 is YYNGEE in the germline V gene. This clonotype occurred a few times.

The source is a human donor who donated a stem cell graft to a child with acute lymphoblastic leukemia. The sequences come from PBMCs from the stem cell graft donor, collected from the stem cell graft. The chain uses TRBV9 and TRBJ2-5, with TRBD2 identical over 8 bases. CDR3 loop: CASSLGGLDQETQYF. CDR3 nucleotide sequence: TGTGCCAGCAGTCTGGGGGGACTAGACCAAGAGACCCAGTACTTC. The variable domain in full, completed from reference TRBV9 and TRBJ2-5, reads DSGVTQTPKHLITATGQRVTLRCSPRSGDLSVYWYQQSLDQGLQFLIQYYNGEERAKGNILERFSAQQFPDLHSELNLSSLELGDSALYFCASSLGGLDQETQYFGPGTRLLVL.